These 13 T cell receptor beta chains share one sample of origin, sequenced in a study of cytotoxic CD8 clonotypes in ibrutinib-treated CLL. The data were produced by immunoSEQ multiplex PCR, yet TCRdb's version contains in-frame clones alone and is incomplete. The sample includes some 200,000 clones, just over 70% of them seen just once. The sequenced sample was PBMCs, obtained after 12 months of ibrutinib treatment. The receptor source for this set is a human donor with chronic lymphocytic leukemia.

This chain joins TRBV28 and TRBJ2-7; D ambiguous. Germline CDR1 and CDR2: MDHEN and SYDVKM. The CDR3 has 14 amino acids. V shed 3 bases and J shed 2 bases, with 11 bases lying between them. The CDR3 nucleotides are TGTGCCAGCAGTTTTGCGGTTGCCGCCTACGAGCAGTACTTC. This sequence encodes CASSFAVAAYEQYF.

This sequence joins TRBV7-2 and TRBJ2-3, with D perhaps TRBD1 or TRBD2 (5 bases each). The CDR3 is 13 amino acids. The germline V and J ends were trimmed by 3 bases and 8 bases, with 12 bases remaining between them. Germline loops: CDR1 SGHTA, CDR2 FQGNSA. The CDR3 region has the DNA TGTGCCAGCAGCTTGTTGGCTGGGGGTACGCAGTATTTT. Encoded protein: CASSLLAGGTQYF.

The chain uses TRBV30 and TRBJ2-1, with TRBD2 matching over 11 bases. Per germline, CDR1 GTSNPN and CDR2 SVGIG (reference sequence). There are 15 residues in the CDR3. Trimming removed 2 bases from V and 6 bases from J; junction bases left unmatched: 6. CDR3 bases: TGTGCCTGGAGTCTCTCACTAGCGGGAGCCAATGAGCAGTTCTTC. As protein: CAWSLSLAGANEQFF.

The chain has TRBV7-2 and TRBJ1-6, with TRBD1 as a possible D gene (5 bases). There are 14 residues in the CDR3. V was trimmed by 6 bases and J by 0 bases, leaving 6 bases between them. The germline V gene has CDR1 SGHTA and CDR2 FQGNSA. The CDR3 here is CASRGTSYNSPLHF. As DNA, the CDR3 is TGTGCCAGCAGGGGGACCTCCTATAATTCACCCCTCCACTTT.

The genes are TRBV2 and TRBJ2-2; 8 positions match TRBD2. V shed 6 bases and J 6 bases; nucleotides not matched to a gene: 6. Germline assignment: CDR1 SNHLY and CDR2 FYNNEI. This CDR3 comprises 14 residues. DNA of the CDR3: TGTGCCAGCAGACCGTTAGCGGGATCCGGGGAGCTGTTTTTT. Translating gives CASRPLAGSGELFF.

The CDR3 DNA sequence: TGTGCCAGCAGTCAGACAGGGTCCGGGGCCAACGTCCTGACTTTC. Its protein is CASSQTGSGANVLTF. The rearrangement joins TRBV6-6 to TRBJ2-6; 7 positions agree with TRBD1. V gave up 5 bases and J gave up 4 bases; unmatched junction bases: 5. Looked up from germline, CDR1 is MNHNY and CDR2 is SVGAGI (reference sequence). This CDR3 spans 15 amino acids.

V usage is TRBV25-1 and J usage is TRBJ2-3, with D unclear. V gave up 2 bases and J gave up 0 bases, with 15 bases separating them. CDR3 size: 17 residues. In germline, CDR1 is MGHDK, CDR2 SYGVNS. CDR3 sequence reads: CASSEDQVMRSTDTQYF. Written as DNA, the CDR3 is TGTGCCAGCAGTGAAGATCAGGTTATGAGGAGCACAGATACGCAGTATTTT.

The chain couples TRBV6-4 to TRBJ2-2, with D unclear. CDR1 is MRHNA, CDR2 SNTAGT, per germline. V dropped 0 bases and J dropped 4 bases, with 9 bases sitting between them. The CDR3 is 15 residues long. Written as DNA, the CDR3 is TGTGCCAGCAGTGACTCGGGCAGGCTCACCGGGGAGCTGTTTTTT. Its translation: CASSDSGRLTGELFF.

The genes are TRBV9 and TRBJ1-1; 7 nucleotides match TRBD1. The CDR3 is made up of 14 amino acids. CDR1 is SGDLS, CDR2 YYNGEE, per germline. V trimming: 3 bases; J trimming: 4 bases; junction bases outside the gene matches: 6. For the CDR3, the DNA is TGTGCCAGCAGCGCGCAGGGGGGCAGCACTGAAGCTTTCTTT. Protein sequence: CASSAQGGSTEAFF.

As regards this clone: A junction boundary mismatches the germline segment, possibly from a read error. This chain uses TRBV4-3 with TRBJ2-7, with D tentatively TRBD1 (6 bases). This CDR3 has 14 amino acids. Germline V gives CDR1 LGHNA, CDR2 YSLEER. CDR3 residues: CASSQALGAYEKYF. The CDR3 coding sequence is TGCGCCAGCAGCCAAGCCCTGGGGGCCTACGAGAAGTACTTC.

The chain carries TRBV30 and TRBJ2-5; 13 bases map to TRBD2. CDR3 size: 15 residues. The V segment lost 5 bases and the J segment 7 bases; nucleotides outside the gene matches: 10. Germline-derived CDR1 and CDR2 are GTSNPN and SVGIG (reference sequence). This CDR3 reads CAWLHWTSGSGTQYF. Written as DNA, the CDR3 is TGTGCCTGGCTCCATTGGACTAGCGGGAGTGGGACCCAGTACTTC. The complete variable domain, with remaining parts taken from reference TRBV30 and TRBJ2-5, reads SQTIHQWPATLVQPVGSPLSLECTVEGTSNPNLYWYRQAAGRGLQLLFYSVGIGQISSEVPQNLSASRPQDRQFILSSKKLLLSDSGFYLCAWLHWTSGSGTQYFGPGTRLLVL.

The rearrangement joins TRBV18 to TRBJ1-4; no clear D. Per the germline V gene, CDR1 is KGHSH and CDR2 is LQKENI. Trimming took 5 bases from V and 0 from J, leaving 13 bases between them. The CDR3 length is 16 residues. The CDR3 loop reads CASSTTTTSTNEKLFF. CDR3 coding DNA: TGTGCCAGCTCAACGACAACAACATCAACTAATGAAAAACTGTTTTTT.

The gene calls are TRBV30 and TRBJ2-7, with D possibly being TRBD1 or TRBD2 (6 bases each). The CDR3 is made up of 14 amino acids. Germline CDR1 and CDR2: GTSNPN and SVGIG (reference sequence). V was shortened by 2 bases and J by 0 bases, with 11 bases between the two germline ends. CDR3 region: CAWSPGASSYEQYF. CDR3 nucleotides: TGTGCCTGGAGTCCGGGGGCAAGCTCCTACGAGCAGTACTTC. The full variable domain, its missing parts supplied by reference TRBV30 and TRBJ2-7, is SQTIHQWPATLVQPVGSPLSLECTVEGTSNPNLYWYRQAAGRGLQLLFYSVGIGQISSEVPQNLSASRPQDRQFILSSKKLLLSDSGFYLCAWSPGASSYEQYFGPGTRLTVT.